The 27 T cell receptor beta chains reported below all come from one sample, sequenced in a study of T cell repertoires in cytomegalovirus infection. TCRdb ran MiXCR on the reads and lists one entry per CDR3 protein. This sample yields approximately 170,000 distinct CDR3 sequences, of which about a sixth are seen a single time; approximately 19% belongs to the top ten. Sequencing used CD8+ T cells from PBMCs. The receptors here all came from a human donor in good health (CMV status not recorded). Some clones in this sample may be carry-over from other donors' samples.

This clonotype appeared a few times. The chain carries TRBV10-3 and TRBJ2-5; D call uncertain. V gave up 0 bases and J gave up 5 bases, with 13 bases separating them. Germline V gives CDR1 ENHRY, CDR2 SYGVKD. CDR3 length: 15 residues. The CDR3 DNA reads TGTGCCATCAGTGAGTCGGATATGGATTCCGAGACCCAGTACTTC. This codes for CAISESDMDSETQYF.

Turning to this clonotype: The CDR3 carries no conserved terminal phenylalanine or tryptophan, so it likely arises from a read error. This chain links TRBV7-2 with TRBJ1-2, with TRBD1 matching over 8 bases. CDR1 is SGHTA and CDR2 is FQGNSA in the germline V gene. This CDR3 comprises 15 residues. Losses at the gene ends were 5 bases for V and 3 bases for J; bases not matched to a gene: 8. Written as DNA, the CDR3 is TGTGCCAGCAGCCCCCGACAGGGGAACTACTATGGCTACACCTTG. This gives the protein CASSPRQGNYYGYTL.

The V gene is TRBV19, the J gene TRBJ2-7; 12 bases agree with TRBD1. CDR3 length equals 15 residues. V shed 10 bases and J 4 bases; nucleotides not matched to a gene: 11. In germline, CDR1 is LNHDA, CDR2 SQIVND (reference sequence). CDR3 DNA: TGTGCCACCGCGCCGGGACAGGGGGCGAGGTACGAGCAGTACTTC. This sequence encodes CATAPGQGARYEQYF. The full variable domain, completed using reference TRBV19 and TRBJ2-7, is DGGITQSPKYLFRKEGQNVTLSCEQNLNHDAMYWYRQDPGQGLRLIYYSQIVNDFQKGDIAEGYSVSREKKESFPLTVTSAQKNPTAFYLCATAPGQGARYEQYFGPGTRLTVT.

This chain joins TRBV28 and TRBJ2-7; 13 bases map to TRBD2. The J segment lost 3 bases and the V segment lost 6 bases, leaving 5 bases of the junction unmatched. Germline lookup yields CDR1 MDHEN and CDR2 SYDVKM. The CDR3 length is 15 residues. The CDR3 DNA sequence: TGTGCCAGCAGCCATGGACTAGCGGGAGTCTACGAGCAGTACTTC. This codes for CASSHGLAGVYEQYF.

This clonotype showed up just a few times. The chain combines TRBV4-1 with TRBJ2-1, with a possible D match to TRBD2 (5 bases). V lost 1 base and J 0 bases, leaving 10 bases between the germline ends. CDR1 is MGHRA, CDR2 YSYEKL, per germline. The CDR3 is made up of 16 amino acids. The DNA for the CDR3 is TGCGCCAGCAGCCAAGGGGAGACCCTCTCCTACAATGAGCAGTTCTTC. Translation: CASSQGETLSYNEQFF.

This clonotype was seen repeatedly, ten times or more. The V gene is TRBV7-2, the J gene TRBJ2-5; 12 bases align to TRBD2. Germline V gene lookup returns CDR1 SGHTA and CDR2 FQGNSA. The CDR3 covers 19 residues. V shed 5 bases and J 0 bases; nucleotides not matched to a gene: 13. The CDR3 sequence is CASSAQGLAGHKYQETQYF. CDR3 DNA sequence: TGTGCCAGCAGCGCACAAGGACTAGCGGGGCATAAATACCAAGAGACCCAGTACTTC.

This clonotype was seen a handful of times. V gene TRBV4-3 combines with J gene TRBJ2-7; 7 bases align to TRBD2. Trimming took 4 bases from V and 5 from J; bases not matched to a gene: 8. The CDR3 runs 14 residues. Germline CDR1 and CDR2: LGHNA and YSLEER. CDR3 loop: CASSRGLVVDEQYF. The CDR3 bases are TGCGCCAGCAGCCGCGGACTAGTCGTCGACGAGCAGTACTTC.

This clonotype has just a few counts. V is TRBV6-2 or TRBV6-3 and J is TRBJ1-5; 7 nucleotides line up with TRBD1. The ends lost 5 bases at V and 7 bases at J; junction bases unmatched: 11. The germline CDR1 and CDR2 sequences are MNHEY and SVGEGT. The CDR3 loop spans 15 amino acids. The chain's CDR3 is CASSLTTGERQPQHF. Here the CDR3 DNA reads TGTGCCAGCAGTCTCACCACAGGGGAGAGACAGCCCCAGCATTTT.

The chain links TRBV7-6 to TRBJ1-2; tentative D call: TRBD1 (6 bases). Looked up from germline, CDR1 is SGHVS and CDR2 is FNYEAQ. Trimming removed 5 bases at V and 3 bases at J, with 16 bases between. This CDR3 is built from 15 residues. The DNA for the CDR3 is TGTGCCAGCAGCCCTTACAGGGACGAGGACTATGGCTACACCTTC. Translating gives CASSPYRDEDYGYTF.

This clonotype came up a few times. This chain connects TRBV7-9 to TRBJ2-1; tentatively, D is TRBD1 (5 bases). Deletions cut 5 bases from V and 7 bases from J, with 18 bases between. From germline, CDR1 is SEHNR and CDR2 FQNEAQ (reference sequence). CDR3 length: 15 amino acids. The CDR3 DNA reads TGTGCCAGCAGCCAGCTCCAGGGTTGGGGAAATGAGCAGTTCTTC. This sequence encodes CASSQLQGWGNEQFF.

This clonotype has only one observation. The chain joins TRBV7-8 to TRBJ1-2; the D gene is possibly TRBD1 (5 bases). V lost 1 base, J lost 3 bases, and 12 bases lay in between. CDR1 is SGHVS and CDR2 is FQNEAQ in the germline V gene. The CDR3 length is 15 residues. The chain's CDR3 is CASSLDRRPYYGYTF. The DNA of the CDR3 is TGTGCCAGCAGCTTAGACAGGAGGCCCTACTATGGCTACACCTTC.

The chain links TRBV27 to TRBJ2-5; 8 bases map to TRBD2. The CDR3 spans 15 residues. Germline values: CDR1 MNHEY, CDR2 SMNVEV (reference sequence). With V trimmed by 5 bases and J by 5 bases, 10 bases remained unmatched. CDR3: CASSPTGTSIETQYF. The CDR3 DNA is TGTGCCAGCAGTCCCACCGGGACTAGTATTGAGACCCAGTACTTC.

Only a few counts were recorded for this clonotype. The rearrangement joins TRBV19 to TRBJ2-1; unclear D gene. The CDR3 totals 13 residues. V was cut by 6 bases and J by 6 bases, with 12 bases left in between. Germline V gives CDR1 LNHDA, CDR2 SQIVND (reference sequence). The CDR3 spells CASSQSGGNEQFF. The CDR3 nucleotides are TGTGCCAGTAGCCAGAGTGGCGGCAATGAGCAGTTCTTC.

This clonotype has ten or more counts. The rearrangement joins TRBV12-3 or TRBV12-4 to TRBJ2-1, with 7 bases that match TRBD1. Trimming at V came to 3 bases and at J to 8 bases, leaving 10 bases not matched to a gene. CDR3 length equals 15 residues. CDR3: CASSFTAGGIYEQFF. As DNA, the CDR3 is TGTGCCAGCAGTTTTACGGCAGGGGGAATCTATGAGCAGTTCTTC.

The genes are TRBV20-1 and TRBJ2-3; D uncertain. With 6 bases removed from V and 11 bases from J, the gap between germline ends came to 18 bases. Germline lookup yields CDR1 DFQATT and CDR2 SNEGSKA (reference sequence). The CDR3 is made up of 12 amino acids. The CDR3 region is CSAPAGLTEQYF. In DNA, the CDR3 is TGCAGTGCCCCCGCTGGTCTAACTGAGCAGTATTTT.

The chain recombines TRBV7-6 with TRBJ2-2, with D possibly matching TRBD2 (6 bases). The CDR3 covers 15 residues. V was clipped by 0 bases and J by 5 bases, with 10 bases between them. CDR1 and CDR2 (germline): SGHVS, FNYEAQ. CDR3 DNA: TGTGCCAGCAGCTTAGCGGGGGGATTAACCGGGGAGCTGTTTTTT. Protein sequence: CASSLAGGLTGELFF.

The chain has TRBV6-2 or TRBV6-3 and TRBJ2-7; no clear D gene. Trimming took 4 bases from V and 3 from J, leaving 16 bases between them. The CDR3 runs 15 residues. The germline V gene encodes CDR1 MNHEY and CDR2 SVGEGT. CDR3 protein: CASSSLGREFYEQYF. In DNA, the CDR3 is TGTGCCAGCAGTTCCCTTGGGCGCGAGTTCTACGAGCAGTACTTC.

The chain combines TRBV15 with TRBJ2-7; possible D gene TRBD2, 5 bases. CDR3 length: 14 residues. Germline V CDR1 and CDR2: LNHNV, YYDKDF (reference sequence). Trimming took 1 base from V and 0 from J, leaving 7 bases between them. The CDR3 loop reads CATSRVGSSYEQYF. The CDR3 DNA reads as TGTGCCACCAGCAGAGTAGGGAGCTCCTACGAGCAGTACTTC.

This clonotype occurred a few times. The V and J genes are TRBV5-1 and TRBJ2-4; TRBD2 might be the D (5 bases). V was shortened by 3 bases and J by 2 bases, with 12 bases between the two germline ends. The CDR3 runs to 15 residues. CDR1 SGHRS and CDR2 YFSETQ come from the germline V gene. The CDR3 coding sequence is TGCGCCAGCAGCTACGCAGGAGGAACCAAAAACATTCAGTACTTC. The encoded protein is CASSYAGGTKNIQYF.

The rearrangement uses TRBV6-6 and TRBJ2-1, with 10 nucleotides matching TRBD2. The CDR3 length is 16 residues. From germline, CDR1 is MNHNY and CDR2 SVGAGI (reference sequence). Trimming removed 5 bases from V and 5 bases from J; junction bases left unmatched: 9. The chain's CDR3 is CASSPRGGLANNEQFF. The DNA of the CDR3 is TGTGCCAGCAGTCCCCGGGGGGGACTAGCGAACAATGAGCAGTTCTTC.

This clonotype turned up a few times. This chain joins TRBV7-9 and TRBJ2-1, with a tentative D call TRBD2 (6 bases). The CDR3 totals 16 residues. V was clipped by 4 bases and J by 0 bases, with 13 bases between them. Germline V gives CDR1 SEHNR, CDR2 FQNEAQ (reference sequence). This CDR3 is CASSSSAGFSYNEQFF. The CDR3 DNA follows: TGTGCCAGCAGCTCCTCGGCGGGATTCTCCTACAATGAGCAGTTCTTC.

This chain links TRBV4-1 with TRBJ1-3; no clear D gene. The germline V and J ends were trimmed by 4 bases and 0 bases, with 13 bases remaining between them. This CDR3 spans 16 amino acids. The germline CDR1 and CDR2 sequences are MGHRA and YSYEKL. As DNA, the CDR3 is TGCGCCAGCAGCCGCACACACAGCTTCTCTGGAAACACCATATATTTT. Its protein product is CASSRTHSFSGNTIYF.

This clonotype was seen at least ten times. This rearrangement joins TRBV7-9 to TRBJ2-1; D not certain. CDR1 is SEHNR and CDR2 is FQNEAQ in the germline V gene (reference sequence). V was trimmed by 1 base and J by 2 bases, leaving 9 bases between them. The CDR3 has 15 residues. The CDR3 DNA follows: TGTGCCAGCAGCTTAGGGGGTGTGCCCTACAATGAGCAGTTCTTC. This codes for CASSLGGVPYNEQFF. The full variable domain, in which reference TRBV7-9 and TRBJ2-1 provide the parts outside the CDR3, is DTGVSQNPRHKITKRGQNVTFRCDPISEHNRLYWYRQTLGQGPEFLTYFQNEAQLEKSRLLSDRFSAERPKGSFSTLEIQRTEQGDSAMYLCASSLGGVPYNEQFFGPGTRLTVL.

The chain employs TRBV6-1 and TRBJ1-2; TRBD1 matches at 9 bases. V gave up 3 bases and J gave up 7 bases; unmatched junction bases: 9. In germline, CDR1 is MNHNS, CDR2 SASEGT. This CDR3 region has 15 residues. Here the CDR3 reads CASSDPGQGFSGYTF. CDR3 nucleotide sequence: TGTGCCAGCAGTGACCCTGGACAGGGGTTCTCTGGCTACACCTTC.

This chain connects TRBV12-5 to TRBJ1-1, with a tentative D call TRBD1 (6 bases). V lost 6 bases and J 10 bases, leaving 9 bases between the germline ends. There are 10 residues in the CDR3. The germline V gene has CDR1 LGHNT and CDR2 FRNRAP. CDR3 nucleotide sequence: TGTGCTAGTGGAAAGGGGGTAGCTTTCTTT. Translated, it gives CASGKGVAFF.

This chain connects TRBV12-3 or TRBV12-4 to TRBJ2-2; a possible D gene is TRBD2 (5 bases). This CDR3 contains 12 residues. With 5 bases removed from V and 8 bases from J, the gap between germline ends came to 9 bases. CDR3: CASSHPGGELFF. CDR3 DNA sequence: TGTGCCAGCAGTCACCCGGGGGGGGAGCTGTTTTTT.

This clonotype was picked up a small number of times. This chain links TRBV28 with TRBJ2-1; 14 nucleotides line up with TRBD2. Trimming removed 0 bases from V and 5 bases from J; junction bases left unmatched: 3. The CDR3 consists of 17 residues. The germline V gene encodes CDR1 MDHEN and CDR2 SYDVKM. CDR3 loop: CASSLWGLAGVDNEQFF. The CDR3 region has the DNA TGTGCCAGCAGTTTATGGGGACTAGCGGGGGTAGACAATGAGCAGTTCTTC.